There are a few counts of the clone carrying this TCR beta chain. The ends were cut back, 3 bases at V and 2 bases at J, with 5 bases in the middle. Germline CDR1 and CDR2: MNHEY and SMNVEV (reference sequence). The CDR3 spans 13 residues. Measured with immunoSEQ multiplex PCR; TCRdb has only the in-frame clones, and not every one. The data contain under 450,000 clones, around 90% of them singletons. The sample belongs to a study of control samples from healthy donors and cancer patients. The clonotype comes from a middle-aged man with head and neck cancer. The chain employs TRBV27 and TRBJ1-5; D uncertain. Source material: PBMCs. For the CDR3, the DNA is TGTGCCAGCAGTTTTTACGGCAATCAGCCCCAGCATTTT. Translating it yields CASSFYGNQPQHF.